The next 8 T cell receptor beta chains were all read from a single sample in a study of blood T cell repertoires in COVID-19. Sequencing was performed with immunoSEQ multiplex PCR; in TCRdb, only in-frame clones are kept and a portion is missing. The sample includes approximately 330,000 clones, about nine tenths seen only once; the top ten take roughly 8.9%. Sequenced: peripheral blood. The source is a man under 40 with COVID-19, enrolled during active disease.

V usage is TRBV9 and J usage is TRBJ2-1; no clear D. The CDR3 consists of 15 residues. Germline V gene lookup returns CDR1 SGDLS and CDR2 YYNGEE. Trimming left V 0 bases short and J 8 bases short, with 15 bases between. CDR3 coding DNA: TGTGCCAGCAGCGTAGGCGACTCCATTAGGTATGAGCAGTTCTTC. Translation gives CASSVGDSIRYEQFF.

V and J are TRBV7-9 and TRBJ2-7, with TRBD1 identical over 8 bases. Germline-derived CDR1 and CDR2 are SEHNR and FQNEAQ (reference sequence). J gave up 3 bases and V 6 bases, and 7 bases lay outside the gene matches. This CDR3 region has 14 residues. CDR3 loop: CASRPGTGHYEQYF. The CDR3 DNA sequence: TGTGCCAGCAGGCCCGGGACAGGCCACTACGAGCAGTACTTC. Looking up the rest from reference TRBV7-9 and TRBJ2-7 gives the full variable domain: DTGVSQNPRHKITKRGQNVTFRCDPISEHNRLYWYRQTLGQGPEFLTYFQNEAQLEKSRLLSDRFSAERPKGSFSTLEIQRTEQGDSAMYLCASRPGTGHYEQYFGPGTRLTVT.

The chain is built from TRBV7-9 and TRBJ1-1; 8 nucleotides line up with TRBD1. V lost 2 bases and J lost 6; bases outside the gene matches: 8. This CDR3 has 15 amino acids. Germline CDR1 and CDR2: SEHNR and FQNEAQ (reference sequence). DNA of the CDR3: TGTGCCAGCAGCTTATATCCAGGGGGCTTATCTGAAGCTTTCTTT. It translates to CASSLYPGGLSEAFF.

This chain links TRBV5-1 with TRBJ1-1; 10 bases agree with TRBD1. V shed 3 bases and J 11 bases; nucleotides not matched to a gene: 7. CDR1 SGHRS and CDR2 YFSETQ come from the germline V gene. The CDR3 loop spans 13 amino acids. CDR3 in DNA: TGCGCCAGCAGCTCAGGGACAGGGGTTTGGGCTTTCTTT. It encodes CASSSGTGVWAFF.

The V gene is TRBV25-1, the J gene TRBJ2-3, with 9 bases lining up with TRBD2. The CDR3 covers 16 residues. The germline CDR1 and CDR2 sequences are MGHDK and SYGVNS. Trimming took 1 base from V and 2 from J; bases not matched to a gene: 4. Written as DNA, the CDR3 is TGTGCCAGCAGTGAATTCGCTAGCGGGGCCACAGATACGCAGTATTTT. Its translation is CASSEFASGATDTQYF.

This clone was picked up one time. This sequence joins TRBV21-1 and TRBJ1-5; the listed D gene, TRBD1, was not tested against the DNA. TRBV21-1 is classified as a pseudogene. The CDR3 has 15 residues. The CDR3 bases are TGTGCCAGCAGCCCCCAGGACAGGGAGGATCAGCCCCAGCATTTT. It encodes CASSPQDREDQPQHF.

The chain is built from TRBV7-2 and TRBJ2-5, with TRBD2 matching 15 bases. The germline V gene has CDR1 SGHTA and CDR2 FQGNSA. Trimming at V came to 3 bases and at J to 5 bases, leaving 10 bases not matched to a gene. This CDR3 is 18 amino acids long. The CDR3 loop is CASSFVRTSGRAGETQYF. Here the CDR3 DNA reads TGTGCCAGCAGCTTCGTTCGGACTAGCGGGAGGGCCGGGGAGACCCAGTACTTC.

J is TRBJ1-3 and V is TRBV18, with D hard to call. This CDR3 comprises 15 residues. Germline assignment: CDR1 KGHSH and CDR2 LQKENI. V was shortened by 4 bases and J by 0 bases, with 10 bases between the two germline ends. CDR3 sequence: CASSLGRDSGNTIYF. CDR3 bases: TGTGCCAGCTCACTAGGACGGGACTCTGGAAACACCATATATTTT.